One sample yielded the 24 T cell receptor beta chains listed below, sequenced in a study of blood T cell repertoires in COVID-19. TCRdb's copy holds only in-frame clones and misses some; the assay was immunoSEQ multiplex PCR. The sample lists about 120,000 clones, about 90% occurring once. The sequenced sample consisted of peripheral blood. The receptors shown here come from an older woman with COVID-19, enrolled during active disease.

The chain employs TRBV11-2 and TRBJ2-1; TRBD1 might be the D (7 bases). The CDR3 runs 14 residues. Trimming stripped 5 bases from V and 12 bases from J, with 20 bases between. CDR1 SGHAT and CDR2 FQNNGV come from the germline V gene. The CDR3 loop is CASSTSGQVGGQFF. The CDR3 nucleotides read TGTGCCAGCAGCACCTCTGGACAGGTCGGGGGGCAGTTCTTC.

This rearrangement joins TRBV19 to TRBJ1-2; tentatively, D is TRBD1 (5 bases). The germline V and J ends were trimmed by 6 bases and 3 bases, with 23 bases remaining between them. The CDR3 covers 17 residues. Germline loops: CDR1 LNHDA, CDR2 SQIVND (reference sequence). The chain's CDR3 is CASSPAGGGLGHYGYTF. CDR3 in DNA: TGTGCCAGTAGCCCCGCCGGGGGAGGGCTGGGGCACTATGGCTACACCTTC.

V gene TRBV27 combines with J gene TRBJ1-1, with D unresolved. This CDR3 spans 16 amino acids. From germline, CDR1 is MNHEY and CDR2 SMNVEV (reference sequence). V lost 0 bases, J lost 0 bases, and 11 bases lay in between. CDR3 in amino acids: CASSLSGTLMNTEAFF. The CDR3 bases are TGTGCCAGCAGTTTATCGGGCACCCTTATGAACACTGAAGCTTTCTTT.

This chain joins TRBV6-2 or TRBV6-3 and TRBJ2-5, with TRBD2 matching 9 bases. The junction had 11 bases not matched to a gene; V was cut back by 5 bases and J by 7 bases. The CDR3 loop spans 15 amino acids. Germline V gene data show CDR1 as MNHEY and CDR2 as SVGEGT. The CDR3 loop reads CASSPQVSGGRTQYF. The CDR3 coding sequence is TGTGCCAGCAGTCCCCAAGTTAGCGGGGGACGGACCCAGTACTTC.

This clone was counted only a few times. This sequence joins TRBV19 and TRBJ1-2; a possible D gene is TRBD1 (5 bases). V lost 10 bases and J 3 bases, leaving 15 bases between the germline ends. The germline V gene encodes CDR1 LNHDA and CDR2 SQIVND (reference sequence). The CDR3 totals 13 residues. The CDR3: CATLTPGDYGYTF. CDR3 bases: TGTGCCACCCTTACTCCGGGGGACTATGGCTACACCTTC.

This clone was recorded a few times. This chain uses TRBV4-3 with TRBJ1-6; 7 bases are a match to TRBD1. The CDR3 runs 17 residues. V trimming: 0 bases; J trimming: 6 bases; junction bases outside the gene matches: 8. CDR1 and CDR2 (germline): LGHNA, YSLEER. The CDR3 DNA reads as TGCGCCAGCAGCCAAGATGGGGACAGCAGGGTTAATTCACCCCTCCACTTT. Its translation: CASSQDGDSRVNSPLHF.

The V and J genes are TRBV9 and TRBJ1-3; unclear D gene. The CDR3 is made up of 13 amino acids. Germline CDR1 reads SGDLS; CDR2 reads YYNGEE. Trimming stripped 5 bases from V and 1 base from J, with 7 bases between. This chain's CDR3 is CASRRGSGNTIYF. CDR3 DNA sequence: TGTGCCAGCAGGCGAGGGTCTGGAAACACCATATATTTT.

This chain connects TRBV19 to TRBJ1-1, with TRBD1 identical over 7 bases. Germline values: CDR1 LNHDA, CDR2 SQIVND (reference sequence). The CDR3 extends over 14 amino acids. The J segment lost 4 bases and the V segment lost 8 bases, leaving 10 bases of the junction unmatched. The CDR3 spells CASLDRRLSTEAFF. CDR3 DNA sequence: TGTGCCAGTCTGGACAGGAGACTTTCCACTGAAGCTTTCTTT.

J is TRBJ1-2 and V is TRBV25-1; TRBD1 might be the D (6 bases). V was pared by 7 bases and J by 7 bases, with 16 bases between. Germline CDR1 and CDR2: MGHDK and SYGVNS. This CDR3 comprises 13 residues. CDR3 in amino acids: CASNKGGSSGYTF. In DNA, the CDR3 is TGTGCCAGCAATAAAGGGGGTTCGAGTGGCTACACCTTC.

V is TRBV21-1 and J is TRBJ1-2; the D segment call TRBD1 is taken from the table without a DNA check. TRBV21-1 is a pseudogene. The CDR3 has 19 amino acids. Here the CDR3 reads CASRKEGGQGALINYGYTF. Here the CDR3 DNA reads TGTGCCAGCAGGAAAGAAGGGGGACAGGGGGCTCTCATTAACTATGGCTACACCTTC.

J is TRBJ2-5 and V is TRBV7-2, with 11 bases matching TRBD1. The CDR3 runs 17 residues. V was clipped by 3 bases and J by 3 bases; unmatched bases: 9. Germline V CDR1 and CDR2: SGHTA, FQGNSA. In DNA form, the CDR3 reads TGTGCCAGCAGCTTTAGGCCTGGGACAGGGGGGAAAGAGACCCAGTACTTC. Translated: CASSFRPGTGGKETQYF.

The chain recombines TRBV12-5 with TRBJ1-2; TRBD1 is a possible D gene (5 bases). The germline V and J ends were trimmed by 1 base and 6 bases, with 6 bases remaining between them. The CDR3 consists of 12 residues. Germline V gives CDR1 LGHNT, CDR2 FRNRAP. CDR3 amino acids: CASGLDRNGYTF. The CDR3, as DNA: TGTGCTAGTGGTTTGGACAGGAATGGCTACACCTTC.

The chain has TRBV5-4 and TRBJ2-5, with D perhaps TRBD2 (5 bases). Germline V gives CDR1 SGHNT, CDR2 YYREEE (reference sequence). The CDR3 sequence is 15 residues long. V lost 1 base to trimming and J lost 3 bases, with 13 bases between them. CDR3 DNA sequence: TGTGCCAGCAGCTTGATTGGGCTAGCAGAAGAGACCCAGTACTTC. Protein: CASSLIGLAEETQYF. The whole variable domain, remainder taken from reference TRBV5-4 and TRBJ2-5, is ETGVTQSPTHLIKTRGQQVTLRCSSQSGHNTVSWYQQALGQGPQFIFQYYREEENGRGNFPPRFSGLQFPNYSSELNVNALELDDSALYLCASSLIGLAEETQYFGPGTRLLVL.

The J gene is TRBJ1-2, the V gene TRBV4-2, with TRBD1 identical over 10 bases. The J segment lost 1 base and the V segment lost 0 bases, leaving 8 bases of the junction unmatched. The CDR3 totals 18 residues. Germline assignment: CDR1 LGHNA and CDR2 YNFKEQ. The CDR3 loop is CASSQDAWDRGDNYGYTF. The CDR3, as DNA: TGTGCCAGCAGCCAAGACGCTTGGGACAGGGGAGATAACTATGGCTACACCTTC.

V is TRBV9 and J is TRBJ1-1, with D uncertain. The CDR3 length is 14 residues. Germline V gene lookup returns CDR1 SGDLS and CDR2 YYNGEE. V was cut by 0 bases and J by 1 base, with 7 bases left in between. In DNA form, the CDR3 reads TGTGCCAGCAGCGTAGGGTCAGAGAACACTGAAGCTTTCTTT. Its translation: CASSVGSENTEAFF.

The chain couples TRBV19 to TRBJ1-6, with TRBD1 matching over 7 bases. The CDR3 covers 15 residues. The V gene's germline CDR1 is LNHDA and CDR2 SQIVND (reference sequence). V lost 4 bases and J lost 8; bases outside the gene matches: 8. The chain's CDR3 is CASSTDRVAYSPLHF. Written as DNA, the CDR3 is TGTGCCAGTAGTACTGACAGGGTGGCATATTCACCCCTCCACTTT.

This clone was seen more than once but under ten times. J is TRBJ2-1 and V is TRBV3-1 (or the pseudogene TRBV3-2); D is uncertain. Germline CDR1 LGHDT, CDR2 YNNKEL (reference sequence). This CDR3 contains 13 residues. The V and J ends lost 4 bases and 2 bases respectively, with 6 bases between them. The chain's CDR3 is CASSLETYNEQFF. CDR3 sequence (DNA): TGTGCCAGCAGCCTCGAGACCTACAATGAGCAGTTCTTC.

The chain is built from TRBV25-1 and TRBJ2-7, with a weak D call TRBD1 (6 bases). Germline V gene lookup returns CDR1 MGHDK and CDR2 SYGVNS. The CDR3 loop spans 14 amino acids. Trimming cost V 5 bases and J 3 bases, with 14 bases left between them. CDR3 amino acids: CASSTRDTHYEQYF. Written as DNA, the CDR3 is TGTGCCAGCAGTACCCGGGACACCCACTACGAGCAGTACTTC.

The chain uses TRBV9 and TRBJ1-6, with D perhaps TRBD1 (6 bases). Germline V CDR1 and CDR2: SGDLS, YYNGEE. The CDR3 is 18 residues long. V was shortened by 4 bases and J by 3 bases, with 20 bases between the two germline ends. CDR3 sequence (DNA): TGTGCCAGCAGCTCCCAAAAGGGGGGGGGCAACTATAATTCACCCCTCCACTTT. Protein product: CASSSQKGGGNYNSPLHF.

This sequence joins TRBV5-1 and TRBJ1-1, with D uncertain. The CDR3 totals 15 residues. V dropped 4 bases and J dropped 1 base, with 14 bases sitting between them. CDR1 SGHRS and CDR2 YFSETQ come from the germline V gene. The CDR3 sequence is CASSPYTGENTEAFF. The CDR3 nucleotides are TGCGCCAGCAGCCCCTACACTGGAGAGAACACTGAAGCTTTCTTT.

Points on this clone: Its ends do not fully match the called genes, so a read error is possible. The CDR3 bases are TGTGCCAGCACCCAACACGGCGGGGGAGGAGATACGCAGTATTTT. This sequence encodes CASTQHGGGGDTQYF. J is TRBJ2-3 and V is TRBV14, with 7 bases aligning to TRBD2. In germline, CDR1 is SGHDN, CDR2 FVKESK. The CDR3 runs to 15 residues.

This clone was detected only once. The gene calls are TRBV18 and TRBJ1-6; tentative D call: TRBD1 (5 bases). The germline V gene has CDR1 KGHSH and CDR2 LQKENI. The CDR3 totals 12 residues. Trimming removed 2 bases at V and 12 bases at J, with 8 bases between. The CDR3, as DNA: TGTGCCAGCTCACCATCGGGGGGACCCCTCCACTTT. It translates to CASSPSGGPLHF.

The CDR3 DNA follows: TGTGCCAGCAGCTTAGCTCCCCATGACAGGGGGGATGGCTACACCTTC. Translated: CASSLAPHDRGDGYTF. The chain employs TRBV7-2 and TRBJ1-2, with 9 bases aligning to TRBD1. There are 16 residues in the CDR3. Unmatched junction bases numbered 8, after V lost 0 bases and J lost 6 bases. CDR1 is SGHTA and CDR2 is FQGNSA in the germline V gene.

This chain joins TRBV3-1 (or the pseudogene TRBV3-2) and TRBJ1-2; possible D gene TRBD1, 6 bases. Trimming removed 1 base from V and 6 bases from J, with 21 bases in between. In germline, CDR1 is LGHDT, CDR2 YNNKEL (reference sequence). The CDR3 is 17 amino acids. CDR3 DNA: TGTGCCAGCAGCCAAGTTAGATGGGCAGGGGATTCCGATGGCTACACCTTC. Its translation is CASSQVRWAGDSDGYTF.